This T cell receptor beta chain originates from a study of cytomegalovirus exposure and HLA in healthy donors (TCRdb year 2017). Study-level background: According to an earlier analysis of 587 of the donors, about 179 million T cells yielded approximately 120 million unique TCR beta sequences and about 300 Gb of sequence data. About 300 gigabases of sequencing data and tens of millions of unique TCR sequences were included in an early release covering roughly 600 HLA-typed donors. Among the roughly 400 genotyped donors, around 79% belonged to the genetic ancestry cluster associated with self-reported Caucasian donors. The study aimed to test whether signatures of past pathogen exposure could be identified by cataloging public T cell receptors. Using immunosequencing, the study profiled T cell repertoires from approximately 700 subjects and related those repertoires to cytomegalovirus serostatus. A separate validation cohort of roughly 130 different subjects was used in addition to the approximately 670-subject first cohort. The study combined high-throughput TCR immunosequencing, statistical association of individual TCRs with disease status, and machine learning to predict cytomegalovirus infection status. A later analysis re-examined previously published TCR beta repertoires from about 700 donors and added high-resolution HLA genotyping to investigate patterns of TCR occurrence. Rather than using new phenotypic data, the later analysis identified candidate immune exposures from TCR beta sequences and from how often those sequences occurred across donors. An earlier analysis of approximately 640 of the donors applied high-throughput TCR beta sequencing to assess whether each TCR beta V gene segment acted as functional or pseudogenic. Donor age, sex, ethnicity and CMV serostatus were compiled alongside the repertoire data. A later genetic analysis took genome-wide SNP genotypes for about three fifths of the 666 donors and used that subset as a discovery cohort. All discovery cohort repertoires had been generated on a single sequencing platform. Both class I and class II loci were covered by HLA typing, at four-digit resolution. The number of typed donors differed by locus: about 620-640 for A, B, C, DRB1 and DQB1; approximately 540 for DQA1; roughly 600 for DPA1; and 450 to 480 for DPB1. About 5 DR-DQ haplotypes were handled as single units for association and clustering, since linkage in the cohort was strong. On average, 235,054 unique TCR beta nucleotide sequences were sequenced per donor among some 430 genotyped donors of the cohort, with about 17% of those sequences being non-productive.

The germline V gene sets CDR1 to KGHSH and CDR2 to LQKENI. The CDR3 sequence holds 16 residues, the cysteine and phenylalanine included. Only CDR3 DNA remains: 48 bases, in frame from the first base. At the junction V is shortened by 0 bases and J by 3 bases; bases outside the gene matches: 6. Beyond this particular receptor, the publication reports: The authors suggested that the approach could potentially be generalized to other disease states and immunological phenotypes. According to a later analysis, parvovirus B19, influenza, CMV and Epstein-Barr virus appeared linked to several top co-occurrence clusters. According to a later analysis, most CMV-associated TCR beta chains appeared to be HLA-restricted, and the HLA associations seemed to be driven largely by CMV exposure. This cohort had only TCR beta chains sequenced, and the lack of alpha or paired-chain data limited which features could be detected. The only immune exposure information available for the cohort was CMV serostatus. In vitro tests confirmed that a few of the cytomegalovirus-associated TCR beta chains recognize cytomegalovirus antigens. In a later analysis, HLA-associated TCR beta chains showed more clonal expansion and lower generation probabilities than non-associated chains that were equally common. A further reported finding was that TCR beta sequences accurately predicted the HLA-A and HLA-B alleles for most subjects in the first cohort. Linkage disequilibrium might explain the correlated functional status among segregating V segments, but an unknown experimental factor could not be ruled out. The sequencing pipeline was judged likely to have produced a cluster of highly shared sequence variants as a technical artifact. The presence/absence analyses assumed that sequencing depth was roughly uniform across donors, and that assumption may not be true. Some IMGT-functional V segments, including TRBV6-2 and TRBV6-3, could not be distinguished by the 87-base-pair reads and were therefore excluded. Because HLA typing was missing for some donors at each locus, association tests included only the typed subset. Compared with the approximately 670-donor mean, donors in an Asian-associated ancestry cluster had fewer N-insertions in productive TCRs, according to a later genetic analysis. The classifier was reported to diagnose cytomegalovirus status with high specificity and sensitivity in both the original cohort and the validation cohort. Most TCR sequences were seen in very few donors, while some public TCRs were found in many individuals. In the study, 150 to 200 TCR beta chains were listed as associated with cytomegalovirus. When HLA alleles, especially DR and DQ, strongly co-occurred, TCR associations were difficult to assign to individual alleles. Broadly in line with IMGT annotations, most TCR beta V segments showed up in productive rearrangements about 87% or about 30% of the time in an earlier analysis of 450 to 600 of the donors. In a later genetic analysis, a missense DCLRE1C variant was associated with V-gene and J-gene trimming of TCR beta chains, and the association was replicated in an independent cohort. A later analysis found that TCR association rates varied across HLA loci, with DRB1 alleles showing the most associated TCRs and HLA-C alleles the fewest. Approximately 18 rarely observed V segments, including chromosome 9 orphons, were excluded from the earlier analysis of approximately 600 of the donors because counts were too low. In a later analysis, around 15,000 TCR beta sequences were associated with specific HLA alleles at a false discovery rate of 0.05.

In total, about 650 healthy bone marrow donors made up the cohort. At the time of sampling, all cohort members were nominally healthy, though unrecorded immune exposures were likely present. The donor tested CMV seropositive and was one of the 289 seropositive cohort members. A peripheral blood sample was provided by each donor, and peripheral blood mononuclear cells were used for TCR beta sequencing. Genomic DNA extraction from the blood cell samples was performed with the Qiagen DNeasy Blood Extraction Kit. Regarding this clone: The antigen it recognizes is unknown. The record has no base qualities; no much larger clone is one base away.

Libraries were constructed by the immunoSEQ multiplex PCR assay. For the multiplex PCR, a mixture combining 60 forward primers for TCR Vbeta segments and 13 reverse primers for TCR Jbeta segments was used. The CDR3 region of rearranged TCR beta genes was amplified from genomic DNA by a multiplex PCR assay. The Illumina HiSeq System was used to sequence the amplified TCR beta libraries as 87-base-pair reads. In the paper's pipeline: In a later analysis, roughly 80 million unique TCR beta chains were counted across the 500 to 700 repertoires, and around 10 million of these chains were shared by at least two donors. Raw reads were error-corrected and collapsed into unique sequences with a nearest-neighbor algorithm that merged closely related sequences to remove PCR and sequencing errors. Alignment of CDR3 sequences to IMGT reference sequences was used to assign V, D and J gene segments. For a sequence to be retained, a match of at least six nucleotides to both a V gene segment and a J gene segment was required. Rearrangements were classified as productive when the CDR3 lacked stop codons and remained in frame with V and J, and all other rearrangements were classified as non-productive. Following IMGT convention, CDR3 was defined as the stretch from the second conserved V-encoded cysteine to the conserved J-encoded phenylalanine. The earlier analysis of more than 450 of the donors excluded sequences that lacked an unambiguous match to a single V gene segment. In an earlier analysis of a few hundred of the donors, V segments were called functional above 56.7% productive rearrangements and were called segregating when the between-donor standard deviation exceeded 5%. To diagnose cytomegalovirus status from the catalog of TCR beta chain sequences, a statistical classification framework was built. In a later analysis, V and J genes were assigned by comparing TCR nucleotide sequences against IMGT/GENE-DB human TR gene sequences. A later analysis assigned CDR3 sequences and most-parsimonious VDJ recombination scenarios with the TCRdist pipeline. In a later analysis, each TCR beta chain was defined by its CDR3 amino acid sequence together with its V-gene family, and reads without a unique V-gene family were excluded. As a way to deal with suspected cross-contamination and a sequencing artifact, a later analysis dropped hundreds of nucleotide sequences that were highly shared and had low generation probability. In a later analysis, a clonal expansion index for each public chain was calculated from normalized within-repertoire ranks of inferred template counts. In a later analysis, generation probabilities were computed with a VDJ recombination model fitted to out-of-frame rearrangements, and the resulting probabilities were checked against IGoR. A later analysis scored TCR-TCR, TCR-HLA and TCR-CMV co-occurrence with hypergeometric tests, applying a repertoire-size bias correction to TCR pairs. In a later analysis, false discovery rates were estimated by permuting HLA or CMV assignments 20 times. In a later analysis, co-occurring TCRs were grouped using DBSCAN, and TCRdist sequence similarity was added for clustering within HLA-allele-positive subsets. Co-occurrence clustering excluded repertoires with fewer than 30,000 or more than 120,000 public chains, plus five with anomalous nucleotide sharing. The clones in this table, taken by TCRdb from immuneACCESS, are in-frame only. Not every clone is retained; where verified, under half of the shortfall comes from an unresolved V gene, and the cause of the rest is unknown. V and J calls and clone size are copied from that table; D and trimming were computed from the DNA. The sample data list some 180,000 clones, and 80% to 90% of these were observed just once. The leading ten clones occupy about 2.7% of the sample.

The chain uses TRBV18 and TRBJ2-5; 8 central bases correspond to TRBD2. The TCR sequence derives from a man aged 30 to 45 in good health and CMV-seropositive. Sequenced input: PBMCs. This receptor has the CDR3 CASSPPHGGRKETQYF. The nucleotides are TGTGCCAGCTCACCACCGCACGGCGGGAGGAAAGAGACCCAGTACTTC.